The 30 T cell receptor beta chains given below trace back to one sample, sequenced in a study of shared clonotypes between healthy human individuals. The data were produced by immunoSEQ multiplex PCR, yet TCRdb's version contains in-frame clones alone and is incomplete. The data hold some 1 million clones, with 75% observed a single time. The sequenced sample was memory CD4+ T cells sorted from blood. The subset here: CD45RA-negative fraction. The receptors here all came from a man aged 18 to 30 in good health.

CDR3 residues: CATTPGGGHGELFF. The CDR3 nucleotides are TGCGCCACCACCCCCGGGGGGGGGCACGGGGAGCTGTTTTTT. The chain has TRBV5-1 and TRBJ2-2; TRBD2 agrees at 8 bases. V dropped 9 bases and J dropped 7; count of bases not matched to a gene: 11. The CDR3 spans 14 residues. CDR1 and CDR2 (germline): SGHRS, YFSETQ.

This chain connects TRBV30 to TRBJ1-1, with D hard to call. From germline, CDR1 is GTSNPN and CDR2 SVGIG (reference sequence). CDR3 length: 11 amino acids. V lost 4 bases and J 6 bases, leaving 9 bases between the germline ends. The CDR3 DNA sequence: TGTGCCTGGATTGGCTGGTCTGAAGCTTTCTTT. The encoded protein is CAWIGWSEAFF.

The chain combines TRBV2 with TRBJ2-7; possibly TRBD1 for D (5 bases). The germline V and J ends were trimmed by 4 bases and 1 base, with 14 bases remaining between them. Germline CDR1 SNHLY, CDR2 FYNNEI. This CDR3 has 15 amino acids. The CDR3 DNA is TGTGCCAGCAGTGCCGACAGTAGAGGTTCCTACGAGCAGTACTTC. It codes for CASSADSRGSYEQYF.

Points on this clone: Other DNA sequences from this sample encode an identical CDR3 as well. This chain links TRBV11-2 with TRBJ2-5, with TRBD2 identical over 7 bases. With 5 bases clipped from V and 4 bases from J, the junction kept 4 bases outside the gene matches. The CDR3 spans 13 residues. Germline V gives CDR1 SGHAT, CDR2 FQNNGV. The CDR3 loop is CASSPRTRETQYF. The DNA for the CDR3 is TGTGCCAGCAGCCCGCGGACTAGAGAGACCCAGTACTTC.

The CDR3 DNA reads TGTGCCAGCTCACCCGACAGGGGAGCTGAAGCTTTCTTT. This codes for CASSPDRGAEAFF. The chain carries TRBV18 and TRBJ1-1, with 8 nucleotides matching TRBD1. Trimming removed 3 bases from V and 6 bases from J; junction bases left unmatched: 3. The CDR3 runs to 13 residues. Germline CDR1 KGHSH, CDR2 LQKENI.

The chain recombines TRBV5-1 with TRBJ2-5; 9 bases fit TRBD1. CDR1 SGHRS and CDR2 YFSETQ come from the germline V gene. This CDR3 contains 18 residues. V trimming: 3 bases; J trimming: 5 bases; junction bases outside the gene matches: 17. CDR3 sequence: CASSWKTGTGKVGETQYF. As DNA, the CDR3 is TGCGCCAGCAGCTGGAAAACCGGGACAGGGAAAGTAGGGGAGACCCAGTACTTC.

The rearrangement links TRBV2 to TRBJ2-5; 9 bases match TRBD1. The CDR3 has 14 residues. Trimming removed 8 bases from V and 1 base from J; junction bases left unmatched: 5. From germline, CDR1 is SNHLY and CDR2 FYNNEI. The CDR3 region is CASLKDRGQETQYF. The CDR3 DNA is TGTGCCAGCTTAAAGGACAGGGGCCAAGAGACCCAGTACTTC.

The V call is TRBV6-5, the J call TRBJ1-2; TRBD1 matches at 9 bases. The V and J ends lost 6 bases and 6 bases, in that order; junction bases with no gene match: 5. CDR1 MNHEY and CDR2 SVGAGI come from the germline V gene. The CDR3 spans 13 residues. CDR3 loop: CASRAGTGNGYTF. The CDR3 bases are TGTGCCAGCAGGGCCGGGACAGGGAATGGCTACACCTTC.

Ten or more counts support this clone. This chain joins TRBV30 and TRBJ1-1; D may be TRBD1 (6 bases). The V and J ends lost 5 bases and 5 bases respectively, with 15 bases between them. This CDR3 has 13 residues. Per the germline V gene, CDR1 is GTSNPN and CDR2 is SVGIG (reference sequence). CDR3 amino acids: CAWDGQFKTEAFF. CDR3 in DNA: TGTGCCTGGGACGGACAGTTTAAAACTGAAGCTTTCTTT.

The gene calls are TRBV7-2 and TRBJ2-4; the match to TRBD2 covers 8 bases. The V and J ends lost 1 base and 0 bases, in that order; junction bases with no gene match: 5. The CDR3 covers 17 residues. Germline lookup yields CDR1 SGHTA and CDR2 FQGNSA. In DNA form, the CDR3 reads TGTGCCAGCAGCTTAGGGGTGCTAGCGGGAGCCAAAAACATTCAGTACTTC. Residues: CASSLGVLAGAKNIQYF.

The chain joins TRBV2 to TRBJ2-3; 7 bases fit TRBD2. The CDR3 loop spans 15 amino acids. The germline V gene encodes CDR1 SNHLY and CDR2 FYNNEI. V lost 6 bases, J lost 0 bases, and 6 bases stayed unmatched. CDR3 region: CASRPGGTSTDTQYF. The CDR3 DNA reads as TGTGCCAGCAGACCGGGGGGAACTAGCACAGATACGCAGTATTTT.

Only a few counts were recorded for this clone. In nucleotides, the CDR3 is TGTGCCAGCAGACCCTTCCAGGCCTATGGCTACACCTTC. Protein sequence: CASRPFQAYGYTF. The chain combines TRBV28 with TRBJ1-2; unclear D gene. The CDR3 is made up of 13 amino acids. Germline CDR1 is MDHEN and CDR2 is SYDVKM. V was clipped by 6 bases and J by 4 bases, with 12 bases between them.

The chain combines TRBV6-5 with TRBJ2-5; D uncertain. TRBJ2-7 matches the DNA end more closely, so the J call is doubtful. CDR1 and CDR2 (germline): MNHEY, SVGAGI. This CDR3 contains 11 residues. The CDR3 nucleotides are TGTGCCAGCATGAACCTTTACGAGCAGTACTTC. As protein: CASMNLYEQYF.

In its sample, this clone was seen once. Written as DNA, the CDR3 is TGTGCCAGCTCACCAGGCCGAGGGGATGGCTACACCTTC. This codes for CASSPGRGDGYTF. This chain uses TRBV18 with TRBJ1-2, with a tentative D call TRBD1 (5 bases). V was shortened by 2 bases and J by 6 bases, with 10 bases between the two germline ends. CDR3 length: 13 amino acids. CDR1 and CDR2 from the germline V gene are KGHSH and LQKENI.

V usage is TRBV21-1 and J usage is TRBJ1-5; TRBD1, the table's D call, was not compared with the DNA. TRBV21-1 corresponds to a pseudogene. The CDR3 covers 16 residues. The CDR3 DNA follows: TGTGCCAGCAGAGACGACATACATTGGCATCATCAGCCCCAGCATTTT. Translation gives CASRDDIHWHHQPQHF.

The rearrangement joins TRBV19 to TRBJ2-2; 8 nucleotides match TRBD1. This CDR3 is 17 amino acids long. Germline CDR1 and CDR2: LNHDA and SQIVND (reference sequence). J lost 1 base, V lost 5 bases, and 9 bases had no gene match. Here the CDR3 reads CASSSGTGTGNTGELFF. The CDR3 bases are TGTGCCAGTAGTTCTGGGACCGGGACAGGGAACACCGGGGAGCTGTTTTTT.

CDR3 nucleotides: TGTGCCAGCAGTGTCAGGATTGCAACTAATGAAAAACTGTTTTTT. Translated, it gives CASSVRIATNEKLFF. The rearrangement links TRBV28 to TRBJ1-4, with D uncertain. The length of the CDR3 is 15 residues. V lost 5 bases and J lost 0, with 10 bases in between. The germline gives CDR1 MDHEN, CDR2 SYDVKM.

The J gene is TRBJ2-3, the V gene TRBV1. TRBV1 is a recognized pseudogene. The CDR3 is 17 residues long. CDR3 sequence: CTSSRPRGGECTDTQYF. CDR3 coding DNA: TGCACCAGCAGCCGCCCCAGGGGGGGGGAATGCACAGATACGCAGTATTTT.

With respect to this clone: Only one base separates this from a far larger clonotype, so it likely reflects a read error. The chain has TRBV6-1 and TRBJ2-5; 8 nucleotides align to TRBD2. CDR3 length equals 18 residues. The germline gives CDR1 MNHNS, CDR2 SASEGT. The V gene end was trimmed by 2 bases and the J gene end by 7 bases; junction bases not matched to a gene: 18. The CDR3 loop is CASSEIGGGSGSQGTQYF. CDR3 sequence (DNA): TGTGCCAGCAGTGAAATCGGGGGCGGGAGCGGGAGTCAGGGGACCCAGTACTTC.

This clone was observed a few times. The chain has TRBV6-6 and TRBJ1-1, with D unclear. The V gene lost 0 bases and the J gene lost 1 base, with 6 bases spanning the gap. The V gene's germline CDR1 is MNHNY and CDR2 SVGAGI (reference sequence). The CDR3 sequence is 14 residues long. CDR3 loop: CASSYSNRNTEAFF. The CDR3 DNA sequence: TGTGCCAGCAGTTACTCGAACAGGAACACTGAAGCTTTCTTT.

About this clone itself: The germline gene is not matched at one end of the junction; a read error may be the cause. The V call is TRBV19, the J call TRBJ2-2; D is ambiguous. There are 13 residues in the CDR3. Per the germline V gene, CDR1 is LNHDA and CDR2 is SQIVND (reference sequence). As DNA, the CDR3 is TGTGCCAGTAGTATGAGGAACTCCGGGGAGCTGTTTTTT. As protein: CASSMRNSGELFF.

The rearrangement joins TRBV4-1 to TRBJ2-7; D is unclear. Trimming cost V 3 bases and J 1 base, with 7 bases left between them. CDR1 is MGHRA, CDR2 YSYEKL, per germline. The CDR3 has 13 amino acids. CDR3 bases: TGCGCCAGCAGCCATGTAGGTTCCTACGAGCAGTACTTC. Encoded protein: CASSHVGSYEQYF.

This clone occurred once. The rearrangement joins TRBV10-3 to TRBJ2-5; 9 bases match TRBD1. The CDR3 is 12 amino acids. With 10 bases clipped from V and 5 bases from J, the junction kept 5 bases outside the gene matches. The germline gives CDR1 ENHRY, CDR2 SYGVKD. The CDR3 DNA follows: TGTGCCACAGGGACAGGGAGGGAGACCCAGTACTTC. Its translation is CATGTGRETQYF.

Only a few counts were recorded for this clone. The chain joins TRBV14 to TRBJ1-2; 7 positions agree with TRBD1. The CDR3 extends over 14 amino acids. The germline CDR1 and CDR2 sequences are SGHDN and FVKESK. The ends lost 5 bases at V and 2 bases at J; junction bases unmatched: 5. For the CDR3, the DNA is TGTGCCAGCAGCGTGCTGGGACAGAACTATGGCTACACCTTC. Translating gives CASSVLGQNYGYTF.

The genes are TRBV10-3 and TRBJ1-2; D possibly corresponds to TRBD1 (5 bases). Per the germline V gene, CDR1 is ENHRY and CDR2 is SYGVKD. V lost 2 bases and J 8 bases, leaving 9 bases between the germline ends. There are 12 residues in the CDR3. The CDR3 region is CAISEGAGGYTF. In DNA, the CDR3 is TGTGCCATCAGTGAGGGGGCAGGGGGCTACACCTTC.

CDR3 nucleotides: TGTGCCAGCAGTTTTTCTCTGGTAGGGGGCACTGAAGCTTTCTTT. It translates to CASSFSLVGGTEAFF. The chain uses TRBV27 and TRBJ1-1; TRBD1 is a possible D gene (6 bases). CDR1 is MNHEY and CDR2 is SMNVEV in the germline V gene (reference sequence). The CDR3 is 15 residues long. V was clipped by 3 bases and J by 4 bases, with 15 bases between them.

This sequence joins TRBV28 and TRBJ2-2; D may be TRBD1 (6 bases). V gave up 1 base and J gave up 2 bases, with 23 bases separating them. CDR1 and CDR2 from the germline V gene are MDHEN and SYDVKM. This CDR3 has 20 residues. Here the CDR3 reads CASSLFKGVGQMINTGELFF. CDR3 DNA sequence: TGTGCCAGCAGTTTATTTAAGGGGGTGGGTCAGATGATAAACACCGGGGAGCTGTTTTTT.

This clone has only one observation. V usage is TRBV7-8 and J usage is TRBJ2-7; D is perhaps TRBD1 or TRBD2 (6 bases each). Trimming removed 5 bases at V and 5 bases at J, with 19 bases between. Germline CDR1 is SGHVS and CDR2 is FQNEAQ. This CDR3 is built from 15 residues. CDR3 in DNA: TGTGCCAGCAGCGCAGCGGGCAGGGGAGAAGACGAGCAGTACTTC. This codes for CASSAAGRGEDEQYF.

The V and J genes are TRBV25-1 and TRBJ1-3; D perhaps matches TRBD1 (6 bases). The CDR3 covers 16 residues. Between the trimmed V and J ends, which lost 3 bases and 0 bases, there was a span of 12 bases. Per germline, CDR1 MGHDK and CDR2 SYGVNS. The CDR3 DNA is TGTGCCAGCAGTGAGCCCGGACAGCCCTCTGGAAACACCATATATTTT. This sequence encodes CASSEPGQPSGNTIYF.

This clone was detected a few times. This chain uses TRBV6-1 with TRBJ2-5; D is undetermined. The germline gives CDR1 MNHNS, CDR2 SASEGT. The CDR3 contains 13 residues. Trimming removed 4 bases at V and 1 base at J, with 7 bases between. CDR3 sequence: CASSGVSQETQYF. CDR3 in DNA: TGTGCCAGCAGTGGCGTCAGCCAAGAGACCCAGTACTTC.